This T cell receptor (beta chain) was captured by sequencing in a study of CD8 T cells in ankylosing spondylitis. As for this clonotype: The antigen is not known.

MiXCR, run by TCRdb on the 5' RACE reads, gives a single entry per CDR3 protein. The repertoire holds fewer than 650,000 distinct CDR3 sequences, with more than 9.5% as singletons. Study results and limitations: Among TCR beta sequences, a motif of eight highly homologous variants appeared characteristic of ankylosing spondylitis blood.

The germline gives CDR1 ENHRY, CDR2 SYGVKD. V lost 4 bases to trimming and J lost 7 bases; unmatched junction nucleotides: 8. The CDR3 is 17 residues long. Sequencing was done on a sample of blood, either unsorted or a sorted T cell fraction (not recorded which). V usage is TRBV10-3 and J usage is TRBJ2-1; 15 nucleotides agree with TRBD2. The sequence came from a male donor with ankylosing spondylitis. Here the CDR3 reads CAISGGLAGGRWNEQFF. DNA of the CDR3: TGTGCCATCAGTGGGGGACTAGCGGGAGGCCGGTGGAATGAGCAGTTCTTC.